Presented here are 3 T cell receptor beta chains from one specimen sequenced in a study of neurological immune-mediated disorders. TCRdb re-analysed the 5' RACE reads in MiXCR, keeping a single row per CDR3 protein. The data show some 83,000 distinct CDR3 sequences, around 2.6% seen once. The sequenced sample consisted of PBMCs. All receptors derive from a woman younger than 45 with multiple sclerosis.

This clonotype showed up many times. This chain joins TRBV20-1 and TRBJ2-7; TRBD2 matches 11 bases. Germline values: CDR1 DFQATT, CDR2 SNEGSKA (reference sequence). J was trimmed by 4 bases and V by 1 base; bases with no gene match: 15. The CDR3 sequence is 18 residues long. CDR3 DNA sequence: TGCAGTGCTAGAGGTGCCGATGTATTAGCGGGAGGGCCGTACGAGCAGTACTTC. Amino acid sequence: CSARGADVLAGGPYEQYF.

This clonotype was seen repeatedly, ten times or more. The V call is TRBV5-1, the J call TRBJ2-1, with TRBD2 as a possible D gene (6 bases). The CDR3 has 16 amino acids. The V end was cut by 5 bases, the J end by 5 bases, with 20 bases between. Germline V gene sequence: CDR1 SGHRS, CDR2 YFSETQ. As DNA, the CDR3 is TGCGCCAGCAGTCGAGCGGGCCCTGATTCTAACAATGAGCAGTTCTTC. This gives the protein CASSRAGPDSNNEQFF. The whole variable domain, remainder taken from reference TRBV5-1 and TRBJ2-1, is KAGVTQTPRYLIKTRGQQVTLSCSPISGHRSVSWYQQTPGQGLQFLFEYFSETQRNKGNFPGRFSGRQFSNSRSEMNVSTLELGDSALYLCASSRAGPDSNNEQFFGPGTRLTVL.

This clonotype appeared many times. The genes are TRBV7-2 and TRBJ2-3; possible D gene TRBD2, 6 bases. The CDR3 totals 16 residues. The V and J ends lost 1 base and 0 bases respectively, with 11 bases between them. Germline CDR1 is SGHTA and CDR2 is FQGNSA. DNA for the CDR3: TGTGCCAGCAGCTTAGTTTTGCGGGGTAGCACAGATACGCAGTATTTT. This gives the protein CASSLVLRGSTDTQYF. Complete variable domain (other parts from reference TRBV7-2 and TRBJ2-3): GAGVSQSPSNKVTEKGKDVELRCDPISGHTALYWYRQSLGQGLEFLIYFQGNSAPDKSGLPSDRFSAERTGGSVSTLTIQRTQQEDSAVYLCASSLVLRGSTDTQYFGPGTRLTVL.